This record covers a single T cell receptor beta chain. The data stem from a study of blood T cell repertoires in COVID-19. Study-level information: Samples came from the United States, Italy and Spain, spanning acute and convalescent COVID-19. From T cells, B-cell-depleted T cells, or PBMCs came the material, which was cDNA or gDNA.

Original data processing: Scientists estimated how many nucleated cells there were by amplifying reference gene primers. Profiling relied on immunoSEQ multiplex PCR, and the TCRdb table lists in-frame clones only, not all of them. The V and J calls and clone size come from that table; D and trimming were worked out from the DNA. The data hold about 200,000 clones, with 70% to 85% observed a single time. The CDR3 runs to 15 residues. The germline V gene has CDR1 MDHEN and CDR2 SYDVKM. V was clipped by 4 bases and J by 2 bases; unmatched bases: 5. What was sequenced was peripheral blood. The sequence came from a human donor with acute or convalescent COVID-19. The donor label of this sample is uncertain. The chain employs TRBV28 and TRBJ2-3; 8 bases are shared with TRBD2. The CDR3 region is CASSSPGRDTDTQYF. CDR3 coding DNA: TGTGCCAGCAGTTCCCCCGGGAGGGACACAGATACGCAGTATTTT.